Presented here are 17 T cell receptor beta chains from one specimen sequenced in a study of T cell responses to AZD1222 COVID-19 vaccine. The table came from immunoSEQ multiplex PCR; TCRdb's copy has only in-frame clones and leaves some out. The data show roughly 130,000 clones, with 92% seen just once and approximately 1.7% held by the top ten. This material consisted of peripheral blood, taken on day 0 of AZD1222 vaccination. These receptors all stem from an adult in good health.

The V and J genes are TRBV30 and TRBJ1-1; tentative D call: TRBD1 (6 bases). Germline assignment: CDR1 GTSNPN and CDR2 SVGIG (reference sequence). The CDR3 contains 11 residues. V lost 2 bases, J lost 11 bases, and 12 bases lay in between. CDR3 sequence: CAWSPPGAAFF. As DNA, the CDR3 is TGTGCCTGGAGTCCTCCAGGGGCGGCTTTCTTT.

This sequence joins TRBV28 and TRBJ1-4; D gene ambiguous. The V end lost 6 bases, the J end lost 4 bases, and 9 bases lay between the germline ends. In germline, CDR1 is MDHEN, CDR2 SYDVKM. This CDR3 contains 13 residues. The CDR3 sequence is CASRAGFNEKLFF. DNA of the CDR3: TGTGCCAGCAGGGCGGGGTTTAATGAAAAACTGTTTTTT. Based on the CDR3 plus reference TRBV28 and TRBJ1-4, the full variable domain is DVKVTQSSRYLVKRTGEKVFLECVQDMDHENMFWYRQDPGLGLRLIYFSYDVKMKEKGDIPEGYSVSREKKERFSLILESASTNQTSMYLCASRAGFNEKLFFGSGTQLSVL.

This chain joins TRBV18 and TRBJ1-5, with a possible D match to TRBD1 (5 bases). Deletions cut 3 bases from V and 5 bases from J, with 8 bases between. The CDR3 is 13 amino acids. CDR1 KGHSH and CDR2 LQKENI come from the germline V gene. The CDR3 protein is CASSPAGDQPQHF. For the CDR3, the DNA is TGTGCCAGCTCACCCGCGGGGGATCAGCCCCAGCATTTT.

The gene calls are TRBV3-1 (or the pseudogene TRBV3-2) and TRBJ2-3; perhaps TRBD1 as D (5 bases). CDR1 LGHDT and CDR2 YNNKEL come from the germline V gene (reference sequence). The CDR3 totals 17 residues. Between the trimmed V and J ends, which lost 4 bases and 2 bases, there was a span of 19 bases. CDR3 region: CASSPPSPTAYTDTQYF. In nucleotides, the CDR3 is TGTGCCAGCAGCCCCCCAAGTCCGACAGCATACACAGATACGCAGTATTTT.

The chain couples TRBV11-2 to TRBJ2-5; a weak D match, TRBD2 (5 bases). From germline, CDR1 is SGHAT and CDR2 FQNNGV. This CDR3 has 14 amino acids. Trimming removed 1 base from V and 2 bases from J, with 8 bases in between. Here the CDR3 reads CASSLGRVQETQYF. In DNA form, the CDR3 reads TGTGCCAGCAGCTTAGGGCGGGTACAAGAGACCCAGTACTTC.

The rearrangement uses TRBV30 and TRBJ1-2; 11 nucleotides align to TRBD1. This CDR3 has 13 amino acids. The trim removed 3 bases at V and 4 bases at J, leaving 1 base unmatched. Germline V gene lookup returns CDR1 GTSNPN and CDR2 SVGIG (reference sequence). In nucleotides, the CDR3 is TGTGCCTGGAGGGACAGGGGGCCCTATGGCTACACCTTC. Protein product: CAWRDRGPYGYTF.

The gene calls are TRBV12-5 and TRBJ1-1; perhaps TRBD1 as D (5 bases). The CDR3 is 16 residues long. CDR1 is LGHNT and CDR2 is FRNRAP in the germline V gene. The V end was cut by 2 bases, the J end by 0 bases, with 13 bases between. The CDR3 nucleotides are TGTGCTAGTGGTTTGTGGGCAGGGTTCATGAACACTGAAGCTTTCTTT. Translated: CASGLWAGFMNTEAFF.

V and J are TRBV9 and TRBJ2-1; no clear D. Trimming pared 4 bases from V and 10 bases from J, leaving 18 bases between. The germline gives CDR1 SGDLS, CDR2 YYNGEE. CDR3 length: 14 amino acids. CDR3 protein: CASSSGPPGSEQFF. DNA for the CDR3: TGTGCCAGCAGCTCTGGGCCCCCCGGTAGCGAGCAGTTCTTC.

The V and J genes are TRBV7-9 and TRBJ1-3, with unresolved D. Trimming took 5 bases from V and 2 from J, leaving 10 bases between them. The CDR3 has 14 residues. Per germline, CDR1 SEHNR and CDR2 FQNEAQ (reference sequence). CDR3 in amino acids: CASSLAETGNTIYF. The CDR3 coding sequence is TGTGCCAGCAGCCTCGCAGAAACTGGAAACACCATATATTTT. The full variable domain, rest sourced from reference TRBV7-9 and TRBJ1-3, is DTGVSQNPRHKITKRGQNVTFRCDPISEHNRLYWYRQTLGQGPEFLTYFQNEAQLEKSRLLSDRFSAERPKGSFSTLEIQRTEQGDSAMYLCASSLAETGNTIYFGEGSWLTVV.

The chain has TRBV5-6 and TRBJ2-7, with 12 nucleotides matching TRBD2. The length of the CDR3 is 18 residues. V shed 6 bases and J 2 bases; nucleotides not matched to a gene: 15. CDR1 and CDR2 (germline): SGHDT, YYEEEE. CDR3 loop: CASKQQGLAGMGAYEQYV. CDR3 DNA: TGTGCCAGCAAACAACAAGGACTAGCGGGGATGGGGGCCTACGAGCAGTACGTC.

The chain carries TRBV10-3 and TRBJ2-3; D possibly matches TRBD1 or TRBD2 (5 bases each). The CDR3 has 16 residues. Germline V gene sequence: CDR1 ENHRY, CDR2 SYGVKD. Trimming took 4 bases from V and 2 from J, leaving 16 bases between them. The CDR3 loop is CAISATREFPTDTQYF. As DNA, the CDR3 is TGTGCCATCAGTGCGACCAGGGAGTTCCCCACAGATACGCAGTATTTT.

This sequence joins TRBV2 and TRBJ1-5; D unresolved. CDR1 is SNHLY, CDR2 FYNNEI, per germline. V lost 7 bases and J lost 0, with 7 bases in between. The CDR3 contains 13 residues. The chain's CDR3 is CASTIVSNQPQHF. The CDR3 DNA reads as TGTGCCAGCACCATAGTTAGCAATCAGCCCCAGCATTTT.

The chain uses TRBV7-3 and TRBJ1-3; D is unclear. The CDR3 consists of 14 residues. Per germline, CDR1 SGHTA and CDR2 FQGTGA. V dropped 7 bases and J dropped 2 bases, with 12 bases sitting between them. The CDR3 DNA is TGTGCCAGCACCCTAAGGGAGGCTGGAAACACCATATATTTT. Its translation: CASTLREAGNTIYF.

The chain recombines TRBV7-2 with TRBJ2-5; 8 nucleotides agree with TRBD2. Unmatched junction bases numbered 6, after V lost 7 bases and J lost 5 bases. Per germline, CDR1 SGHTA and CDR2 FQGNSA. The CDR3 is 13 amino acids. As DNA, the CDR3 is TGTGCCAGCAACGGGGGGGCCTGGGAGACCCAGTACTTC. Amino acid sequence: CASNGGAWETQYF.

J is TRBJ1-5 and V is TRBV19; no firm D call. Germline V gene lookup returns CDR1 LNHDA and CDR2 SQIVND (reference sequence). V dropped 5 bases and J dropped 0 bases, with 17 bases sitting between them. The CDR3 contains 17 residues. DNA for the CDR3: TGTGCCAGTAGTGGGATTGGGGTCGGGAATAGCAATCAGCCCCAGCATTTT. Translating gives CASSGIGVGNSNQPQHF.

V usage is TRBV9 and J usage is TRBJ2-3; possible D gene TRBD2, 5 bases. V shed 3 bases and J shed 4 bases, with 9 bases lying between them. The CDR3 loop spans 13 amino acids. Germline V gene sequence: CDR1 SGDLS, CDR2 YYNGEE. The CDR3 DNA sequence: TGTGCCAGCAGCGCAACTAGGCCAGATACGCAGTATTTT. Protein product: CASSATRPDTQYF.

This chain connects TRBV5-4 to TRBJ2-5; either TRBD1 or TRBD2 may fit D (6 bases each). V was trimmed by 2 bases and J by 1 base, leaving 12 bases between them. This CDR3 has 15 amino acids. CDR1 SGHNT and CDR2 YYREEE come from the germline V gene (reference sequence). In nucleotides, the CDR3 is TGTGCCAGCAGCTTACCCGGAGGGGGCCAAGAGACCCAGTACTTC. Translated: CASSLPGGGQETQYF.